This TCR beta chain was found in a study of T-cell reconstitution after alpha-beta-depleted transplantation in children. Points on this clonotype: The antigen remains undetermined.

Deletions cut 6 bases from V and 0 bases from J, with 12 bases between. The germline CDR1 and CDR2 sequences are MNHEY and SVGEGT. This CDR3 comprises 15 residues. Preparation of the TCRbeta library was carried out with unique molecular identifiers. One entry per CDR3 protein, called by TCRdb with MiXCR from the PCR reads. The table records 200,000 or so distinct CDR3 sequences, around 5.9% of them present only once. Study-wide points: Two months or so post-transplant, alpha-beta T cells reportedly derived from several hundred expanded graft clones. After transplant, high TCRbeta diversity at day 60 in some patients arose from surviving recipient T cells and thymic progenitors.

This receptor was obtained from a girl under three years old with combined immunodeficiency, due to receive a stem cell transplant. The specimen was PBMCs, collected before TCRalphabeta/CD19-depleted stem cell transplant. The chain combines TRBV6-2 or TRBV6-3 with TRBJ2-1; D perhaps matches TRBD2 (6 bases). The CDR3 spells CASRRERSSYNEQFF. The CDR3 DNA reads TGTGCCAGCAGACGGGAGCGTAGCTCCTACAATGAGCAGTTCTTC.